The 17 T cell receptor beta chains in this list originate from one sample, sequenced in a study of T-cell reconstitution after alpha-beta-depleted transplantation in children. Using unique molecular identifiers, the investigators prepared the TCRbeta library. TCRdb fed the PCR reads into MiXCR, producing one record per CDR3 protein. This table has about 610,000 distinct CDR3 sequences, 10% appearing once. Sequenced here: PBMCs from the stem cell graft donor, sampled from the stem cell graft. The source is a human donor who donated a stem cell graft to a child with acute myeloid leukemia.

Many counts were recorded for this clonotype. The chain combines TRBV4-3 with TRBJ2-7, with TRBD1 matching 7 bases. CDR3 length equals 15 residues. The V segment lost 0 bases and the J segment 3 bases; nucleotides outside the gene matches: 5. Germline V CDR1 and CDR2: LGHNA, YSLEER. The CDR3 is CASSQDPGGHYEQYF. The CDR3 nucleotides read TGCGCCAGCAGCCAAGATCCAGGGGGACACTACGAGCAGTACTTC.

This clonotype was picked up many times. The V and J genes are TRBV10-3 and TRBJ2-5; no clear D. CDR1 is ENHRY and CDR2 is SYGVKD in the germline V gene. The ends were cut back, 4 bases at V and 0 bases at J, with 15 bases in the middle. This CDR3 contains 16 residues. The CDR3 region has the DNA TGTGCCATCAGTGCATCGGGCAGCCAGTACCAAGAGACCCAGTACTTC. Protein sequence: CAISASGSQYQETQYF.

This clonotype was seen at least ten times. V usage is TRBV4-2 and J usage is TRBJ2-6; TRBD2 matches 13 bases. Germline CDR1 and CDR2: LGHNA and YNFKEQ. V was clipped by 1 base and J by 3 bases; unmatched bases: 3. This CDR3 region has 18 residues. The CDR3 DNA follows: TGTGCCAGCAGCCAAGGGACTAGCGGGAGTAGTGGGGCCAACGTCCTGACTTTC. It is translated as CASSQGTSGSSGANVLTF.

This clonotype was counted ten times or more. The chain has TRBV7-9 and TRBJ2-2, with unresolved D. Germline-derived CDR1 and CDR2 are SEHNR and FQNEAQ (reference sequence). The V and J ends lost 5 bases and 2 bases respectively, with 9 bases between them. The CDR3 loop spans 14 amino acids. For the CDR3, the DNA is TGTGCCAGCAGCGCGCGCCTTAACACCGGGGAGCTGTTTTTT. This codes for CASSARLNTGELFF.

This clonotype was detected only a few times. The chain combines TRBV24-1 with TRBJ2-2; 7 nucleotides line up with TRBD2. The germline CDR1 and CDR2 sequences are KGHDR and SFDVKD. J was trimmed by 3 bases and V by 4 bases; bases with no gene match: 7. The CDR3 is 16 residues long. CDR3 loop: CATSEVSGRYTGELFF. DNA for the CDR3: TGTGCCACCAGTGAAGTTAGCGGGCGCTACACCGGGGAGCTGTTTTTT.

This clonotype was recorded a few times. The rearrangement links TRBV7-2 to TRBJ1-6; D might be TRBD1 (5 bases). Germline V lookup: CDR1 SGHTA, CDR2 FQGNSA. Trimming stripped 2 bases from V and 7 bases from J, with 9 bases between. CDR3 length equals 14 residues. CDR3 sequence reads: CASSLMGQNSPLHF. Written as DNA, the CDR3 is TGTGCCAGCAGCTTAATGGGGCAGAATTCACCCCTCCACTTT.

This clonotype was detected only a few times. The chain joins TRBV4-2 to TRBJ2-5; 9 positions match TRBD1. Per germline, CDR1 LGHNA and CDR2 YNFKEQ. The length of the CDR3 is 15 residues. Trimming took 2 bases from V and 5 from J; bases not matched to a gene: 6. The CDR3 protein is CASSQSTGGWETQYF. The CDR3 nucleotides read TGTGCCAGCAGCCAATCCACAGGGGGCTGGGAGACCCAGTACTTC.

The chain combines TRBV9 with TRBJ2-7; D is undetermined. This CDR3 spans 12 amino acids. Trimming stripped 3 bases from V and 5 bases from J, with 9 bases between. CDR1 is SGDLS and CDR2 is YYNGEE in the germline V gene. DNA for the CDR3: TGTGCCAGCAGCGGCTACCGTGACGAGCAGTACTTC. Translating it yields CASSGYRDEQYF.

The CDR3 bases are TGCAGTGCCCTGGACGGAGCTCAAGCCAAAAACATTCAGTACTTC. Amino acids: CSALDGAQAKNIQYF. J is TRBJ2-4 and V is TRBV20-1; no clear D. V was trimmed by 6 bases and J by 0 bases, leaving 15 bases between them. The CDR3 is 15 amino acids. In germline, CDR1 is DFQATT, CDR2 SNEGSKA (reference sequence).

This clonotype was picked up a small number of times. This rearrangement joins TRBV20-1 to TRBJ1-1; D gene ambiguous. Per germline, CDR1 DFQATT and CDR2 SNEGSKA (reference sequence). The CDR3 covers 15 residues. V was cut by 4 bases and J by 1 base, with 16 bases left in between. The CDR3 sequence: CSATPRGRTNTEAFF. CDR3 in DNA: TGCAGTGCTACCCCTCGAGGTCGAACGAACACTGAAGCTTTCTTT.

This clonotype showed up many times. The V call is TRBV20-1, the J call TRBJ2-7; 7 nucleotides agree with TRBD2. J was trimmed by 4 bases and V by 3 bases; bases with no gene match: 9. The CDR3 spans 14 residues. CDR1 is DFQATT, CDR2 SNEGSKA, per germline (reference sequence). The CDR3 sequence: CSASRASGAYEQYF. CDR3 DNA: TGCAGTGCTAGTAGGGCTAGCGGAGCTTACGAGCAGTACTTC.

This sequence joins TRBV12-3 or TRBV12-4 and TRBJ2-5; 8 bases map to TRBD2. V shed 3 bases, J shed 3 bases, and the junction held 3 bases outside the gene matches. This CDR3 region has 14 residues. CDR3 coding DNA: TGTGCCAGCAGTTTTACCGGGAGGGAAGAGACCCAGTACTTC. Translation: CASSFTGREETQYF.

This clonotype was counted a few times. CDR3 sequence reads: CASSPPTGDYNIQYF. The CDR3 DNA reads as TGTGCCAGCAGCCCCCCGACAGGGGACTATAACATTCAGTACTTC. The chain recombines TRBV7-8 with TRBJ2-4, with a possible D match to TRBD1 (8 bases). Trimming took off 5 bases at V and 7 bases at J, with 18 bases between the two ends. Germline values: CDR1 SGHVS, CDR2 FQNEAQ. The CDR3 runs 15 residues.

This clonotype was observed at least ten times. This rearrangement joins TRBV20-1 to TRBJ2-7; 8 positions match TRBD2. Germline V lookup: CDR1 DFQATT, CDR2 SNEGSKA (reference sequence). The V and J ends lost 2 bases and 2 bases, in that order; junction bases with no gene match: 5. The CDR3 has 14 amino acids. The CDR3 DNA follows: TGCAGTGCTAGAAGTGTAGCGGGACCCTACGAGCAGTACTTC. Residues: CSARSVAGPYEQYF.

The V and J genes are TRBV25-1 and TRBJ1-3; 10 positions agree with TRBD1. The ends lost 5 bases at V and 0 bases at J; junction bases unmatched: 13. Germline values: CDR1 MGHDK, CDR2 SYGVNS. This CDR3 is built from 19 residues. CDR3 protein: CASSPLPGQGDYSGNTIYF. In DNA form, the CDR3 reads TGTGCCAGCAGTCCCCTCCCCGGACAGGGGGATTACTCTGGAAACACCATATATTTT.

The V and J genes are TRBV20-1 and TRBJ2-7; the match to TRBD2 covers 9 bases. V trimming: 1 base; J trimming: 8 bases; junction bases outside the gene matches: 6. This CDR3 contains 13 residues. Germline assignment: CDR1 DFQATT and CDR2 SNEGSKA (reference sequence). The CDR3 protein is CSARGLAALQQYF. The CDR3 coding sequence is TGCAGTGCTAGAGGACTAGCGGCTTTGCAGCAGTACTTC.

In this sample, this clonotype turned up a few times. CDR3 in amino acids: CASSLNGGGSYEQYF. In DNA, the CDR3 is TGTGCCAGCAGTTTAAACGGAGGGGGGTCCTACGAGCAGTACTTC. This chain uses TRBV12-3 or TRBV12-4 with TRBJ2-7; D may correspond to TRBD1 or TRBD2 (6 bases each). Trimming left V 2 bases short and J 1 base short, with 12 bases between. The CDR3 consists of 15 residues.